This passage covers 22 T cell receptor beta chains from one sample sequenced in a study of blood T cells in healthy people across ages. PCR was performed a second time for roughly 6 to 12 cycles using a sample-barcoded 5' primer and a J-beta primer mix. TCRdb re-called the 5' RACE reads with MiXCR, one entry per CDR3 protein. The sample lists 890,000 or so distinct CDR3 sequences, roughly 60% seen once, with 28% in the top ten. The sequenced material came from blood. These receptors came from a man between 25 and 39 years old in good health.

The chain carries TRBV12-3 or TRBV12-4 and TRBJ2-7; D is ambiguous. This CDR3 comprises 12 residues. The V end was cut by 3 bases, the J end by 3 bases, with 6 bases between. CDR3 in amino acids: CASSFLYYEQYF. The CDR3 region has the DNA TGTGCCAGCAGTTTCCTATACTACGAGCAGTACTTC.

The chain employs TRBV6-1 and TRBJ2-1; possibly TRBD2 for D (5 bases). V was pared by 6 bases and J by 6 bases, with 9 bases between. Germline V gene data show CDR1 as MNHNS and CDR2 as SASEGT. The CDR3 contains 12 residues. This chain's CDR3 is CASRRDFNEQFF. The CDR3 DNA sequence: TGTGCCAGCAGGAGGGATTTCAATGAGCAGTTCTTC.

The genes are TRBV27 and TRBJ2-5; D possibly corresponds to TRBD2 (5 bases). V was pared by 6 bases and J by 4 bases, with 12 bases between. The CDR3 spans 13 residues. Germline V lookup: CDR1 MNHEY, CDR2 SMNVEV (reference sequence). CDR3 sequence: CASSWSGIETQYF. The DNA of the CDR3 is TGTGCCAGCAGCTGGTCGGGGATAGAGACCCAGTACTTC.

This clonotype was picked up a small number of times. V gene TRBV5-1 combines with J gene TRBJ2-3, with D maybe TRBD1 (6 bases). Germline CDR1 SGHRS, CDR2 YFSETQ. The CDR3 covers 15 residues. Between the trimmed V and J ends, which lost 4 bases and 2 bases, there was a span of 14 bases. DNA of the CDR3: TGCGCCAGCAGCGACATACAGGGTAACACAGATACGCAGTATTTT. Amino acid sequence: CASSDIQGNTDTQYF.

CDR3 sequence (DNA): TGTGCCACCAGCAGAGAGAGGCCCGCGATGAATGAAAAACTGTTTTTT. Translation gives CATSRERPAMNEKLFF. V gene TRBV15 combines with J gene TRBJ1-4; D remains unclear. The CDR3 consists of 16 residues. Germline values: CDR1 LNHNV, CDR2 YYDKDF (reference sequence). V was shortened by 0 bases and J by 5 bases, with 13 bases between the two germline ends.

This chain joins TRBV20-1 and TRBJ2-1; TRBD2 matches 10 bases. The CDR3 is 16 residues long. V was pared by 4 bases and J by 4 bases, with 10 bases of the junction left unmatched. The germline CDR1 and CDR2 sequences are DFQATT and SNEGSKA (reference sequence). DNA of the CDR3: TGCAGTGCTATACCTAGCGGGGGCAATTCGTACAATGAGCAGTTCTTC. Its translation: CSAIPSGGNSYNEQFF.

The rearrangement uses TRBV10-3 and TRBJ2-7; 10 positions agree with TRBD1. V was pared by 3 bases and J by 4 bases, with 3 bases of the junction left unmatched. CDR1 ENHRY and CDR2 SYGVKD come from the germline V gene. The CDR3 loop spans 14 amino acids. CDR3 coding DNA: TGTGCCATCAGTGATGGGGACAGGGGTTACGAGCAGTACTTC. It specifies CAISDGDRGYEQYF.

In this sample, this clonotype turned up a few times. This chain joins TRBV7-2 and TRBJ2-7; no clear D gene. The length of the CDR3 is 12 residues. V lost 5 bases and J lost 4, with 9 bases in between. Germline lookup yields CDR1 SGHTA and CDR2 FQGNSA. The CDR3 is CASSPHQYEQYF. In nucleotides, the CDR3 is TGTGCCAGCAGCCCCCACCAATACGAGCAGTACTTC.

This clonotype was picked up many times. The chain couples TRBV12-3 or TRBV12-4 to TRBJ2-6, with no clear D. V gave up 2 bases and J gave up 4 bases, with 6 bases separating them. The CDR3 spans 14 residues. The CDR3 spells CASSLSSGANVLTF. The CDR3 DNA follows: TGTGCCAGCAGTTTAAGTTCCGGGGCCAACGTCCTGACTTTC.

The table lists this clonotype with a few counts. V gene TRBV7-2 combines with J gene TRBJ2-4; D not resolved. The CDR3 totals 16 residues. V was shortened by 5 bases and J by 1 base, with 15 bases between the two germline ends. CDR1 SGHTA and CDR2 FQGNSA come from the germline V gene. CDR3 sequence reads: CASSQGNSLAKNIQYF. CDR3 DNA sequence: TGTGCCAGCAGCCAAGGGAACAGCCTGGCCAAAAACATTCAGTACTTC.

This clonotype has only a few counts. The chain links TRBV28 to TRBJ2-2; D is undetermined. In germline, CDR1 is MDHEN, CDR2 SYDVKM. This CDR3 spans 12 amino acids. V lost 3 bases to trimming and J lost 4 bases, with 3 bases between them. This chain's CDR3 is CASSFFTGELFF. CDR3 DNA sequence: TGTGCCAGCAGTTTTTTCACCGGGGAGCTGTTTTTT.

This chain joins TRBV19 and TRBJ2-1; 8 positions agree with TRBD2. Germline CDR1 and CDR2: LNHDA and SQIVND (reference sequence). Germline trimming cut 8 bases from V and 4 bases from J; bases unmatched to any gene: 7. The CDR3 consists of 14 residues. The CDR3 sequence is CASVRGGRYNEQFF. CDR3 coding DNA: TGTGCCAGTGTCCGCGGGGGGCGGTACAATGAGCAGTTCTTC.

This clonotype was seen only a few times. CDR3 nucleotides: TGTGCCATCAGTCAGGAAGTGAACACTGAAGCTTTCTTT. Translation gives CAISQEVNTEAFF. This chain links TRBV10-3 with TRBJ1-1; no firm D call. From germline, CDR1 is ENHRY and CDR2 SYGVKD. The V end lost 5 bases, the J end lost 0 bases, and 7 bases lay between the germline ends. The CDR3 length is 13 residues.

The CDR3 DNA follows: TGTGCCAGCAGCCCCCTGGGGGCGACCGACGAGCAGTACTTC. Translated: CASSPLGATDEQYF. The chain links TRBV14 to TRBJ2-5; TRBD1 might be the D (6 bases). The J call may be in error: the DNA end matches TRBJ2-7 better. This CDR3 region has 14 residues. Germline V gene lookup returns CDR1 SGHDN and CDR2 FVKESK.

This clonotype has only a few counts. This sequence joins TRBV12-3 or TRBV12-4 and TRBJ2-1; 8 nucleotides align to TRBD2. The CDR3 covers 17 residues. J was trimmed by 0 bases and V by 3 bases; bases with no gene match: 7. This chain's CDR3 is CASSLRGGGSSYNEQFF. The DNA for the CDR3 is TGTGCCAGCAGTTTGAGAGGCGGGGGGAGCTCCTACAATGAGCAGTTCTTC.

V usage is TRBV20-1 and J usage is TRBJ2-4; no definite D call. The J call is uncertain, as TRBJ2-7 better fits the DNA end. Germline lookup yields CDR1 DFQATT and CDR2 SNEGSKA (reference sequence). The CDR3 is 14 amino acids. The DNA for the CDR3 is TGCAGTGCTAGTCCCCCAGGCCAGGCCTACGAGCAGTACTTC. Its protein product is CSASPPGQAYEQYF.

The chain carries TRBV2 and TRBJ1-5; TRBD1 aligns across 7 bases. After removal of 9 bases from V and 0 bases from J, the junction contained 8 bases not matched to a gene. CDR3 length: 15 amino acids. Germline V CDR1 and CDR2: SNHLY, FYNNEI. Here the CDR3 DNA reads TGTGCCAGTACCGGGAGACAGGGTAGCAATCAGCCCCAGCATTTT. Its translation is CASTGRQGSNQPQHF.

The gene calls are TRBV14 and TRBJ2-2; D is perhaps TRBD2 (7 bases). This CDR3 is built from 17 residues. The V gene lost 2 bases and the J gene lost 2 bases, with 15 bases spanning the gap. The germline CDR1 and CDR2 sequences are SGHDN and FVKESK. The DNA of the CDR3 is TGTGCCAGCAGCCAACGGCGGGGGCCCTCTAACACCGGGGAGCTGTTTTTT. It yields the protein CASSQRRGPSNTGELFF.

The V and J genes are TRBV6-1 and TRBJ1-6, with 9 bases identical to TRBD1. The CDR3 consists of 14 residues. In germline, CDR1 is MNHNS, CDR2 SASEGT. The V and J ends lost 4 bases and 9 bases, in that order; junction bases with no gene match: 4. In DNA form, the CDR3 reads TGTGCCAGCAGTGGACGGACAGGGGTTTCACCCCTCCACTTT. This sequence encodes CASSGRTGVSPLHF.

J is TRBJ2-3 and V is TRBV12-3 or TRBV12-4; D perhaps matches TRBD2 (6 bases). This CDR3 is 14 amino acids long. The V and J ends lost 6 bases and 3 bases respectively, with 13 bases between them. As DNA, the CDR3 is TGTGCCAGCAGCCGGGACTTGGTTACAGATACGCAGTATTTT. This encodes CASSRDLVTDTQYF.

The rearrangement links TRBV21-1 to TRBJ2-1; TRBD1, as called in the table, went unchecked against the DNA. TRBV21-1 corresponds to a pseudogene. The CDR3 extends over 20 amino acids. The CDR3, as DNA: TGTGCCAGCAGCTCCCCCGGGAGAAATTTTGGCGGGGGGCGGGTGAGGGAGCAGTTCTTC. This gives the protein CASSSPGRNFGGGRVREQFF.

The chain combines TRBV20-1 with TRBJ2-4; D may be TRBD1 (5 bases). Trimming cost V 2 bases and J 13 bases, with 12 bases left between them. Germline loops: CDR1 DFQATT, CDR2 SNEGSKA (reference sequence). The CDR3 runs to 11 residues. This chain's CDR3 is CSARQGLEQYF. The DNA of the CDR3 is TGCAGTGCTAGACAGGGCCTTGAGCAGTACTTC.